What follows is one T cell receptor beta chain and its context. This entry comes from a study of blood T cell repertoires in COVID-19. Study details: In each case, the material was cDNA or gDNA derived from T cells, B-cell-depleted T cells, or PBMCs.

V lost 4 bases to trimming and J lost 3 bases; unmatched junction nucleotides: 6. Germline V lookup: CDR1 SGHAT, CDR2 FQNNGV. CDR3 length: 15 residues. Original handling: Cell counts per sample came from amplifying reference gene primers. The table came from immunoSEQ multiplex PCR; TCRdb's copy has only in-frame clones and leaves some out. Clone size and the V and J calls come from that table; the DNA yielded D and trimming. The data contain about 150,000 clones, about 85% of them singletons. This receptor was identified in a man in his sixties or seventies who had recovered from COVID-19. The V call is TRBV11-2, the J call TRBJ2-7; 10 bases fit TRBD1. Sequenced input: peripheral blood. Here the CDR3 DNA reads TGTGCCAGCAGCTCACCTGGACAGGGGGTCTACGAGCAGTACTTC. Its protein product is CASSSPGQGVYEQYF.